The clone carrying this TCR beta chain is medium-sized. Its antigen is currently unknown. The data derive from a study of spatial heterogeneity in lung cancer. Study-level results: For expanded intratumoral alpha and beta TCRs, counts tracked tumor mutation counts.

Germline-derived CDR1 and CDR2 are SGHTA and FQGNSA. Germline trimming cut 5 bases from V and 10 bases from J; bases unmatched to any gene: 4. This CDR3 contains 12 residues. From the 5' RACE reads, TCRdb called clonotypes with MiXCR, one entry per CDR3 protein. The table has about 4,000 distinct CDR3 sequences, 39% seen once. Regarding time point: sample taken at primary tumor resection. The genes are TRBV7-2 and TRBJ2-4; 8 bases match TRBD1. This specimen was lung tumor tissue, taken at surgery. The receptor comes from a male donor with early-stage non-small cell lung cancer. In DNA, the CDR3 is TGTGCCAGCAGCCGGGACAGGTATATTCAGTACTTC. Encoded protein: CASSRDRYIQYF.